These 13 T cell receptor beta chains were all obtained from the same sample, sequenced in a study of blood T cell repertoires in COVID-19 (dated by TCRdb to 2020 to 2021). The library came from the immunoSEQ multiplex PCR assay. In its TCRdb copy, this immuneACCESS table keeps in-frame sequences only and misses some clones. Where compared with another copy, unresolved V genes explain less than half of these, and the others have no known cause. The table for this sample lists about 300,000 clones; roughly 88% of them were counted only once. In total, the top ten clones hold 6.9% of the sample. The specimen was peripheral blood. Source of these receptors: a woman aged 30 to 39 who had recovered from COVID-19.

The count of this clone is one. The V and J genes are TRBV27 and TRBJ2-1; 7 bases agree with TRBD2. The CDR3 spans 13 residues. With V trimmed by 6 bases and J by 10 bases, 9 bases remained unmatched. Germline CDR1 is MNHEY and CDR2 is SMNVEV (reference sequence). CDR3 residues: CASSLLARDEQFF. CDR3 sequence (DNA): TGTGCCAGCAGCTTACTAGCGCGGGACGAGCAGTTCTTC.

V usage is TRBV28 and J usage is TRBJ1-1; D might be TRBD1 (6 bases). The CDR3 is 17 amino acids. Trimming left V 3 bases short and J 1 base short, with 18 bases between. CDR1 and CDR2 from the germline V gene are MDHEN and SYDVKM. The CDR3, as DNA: TGTGCCAGCAGTTTCCCGTCGGGGGGCCCAGGGAACACTGAAGCTTTCTTT. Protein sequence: CASSFPSGGPGNTEAFF.

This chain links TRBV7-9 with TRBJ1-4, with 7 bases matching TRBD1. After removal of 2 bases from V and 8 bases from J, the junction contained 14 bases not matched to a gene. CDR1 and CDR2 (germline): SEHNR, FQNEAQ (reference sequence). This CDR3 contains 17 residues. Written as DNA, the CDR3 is TGTGCCAGCAGCTTATCCAACACCAGGGGGTCCGGGGAAAAACTGTTTTTT. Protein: CASSLSNTRGSGEKLFF.

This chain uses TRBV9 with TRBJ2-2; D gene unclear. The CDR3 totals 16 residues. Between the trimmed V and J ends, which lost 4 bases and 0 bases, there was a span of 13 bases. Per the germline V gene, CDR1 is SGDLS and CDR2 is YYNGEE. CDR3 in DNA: TGTGCCAGCAGCCCCCGTTCACTTTCGAACACCGGGGAGCTGTTTTTT. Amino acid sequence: CASSPRSLSNTGELFF. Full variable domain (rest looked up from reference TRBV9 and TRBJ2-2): DSGVTQTPKHLITATGQRVTLRCSPRSGDLSVYWYQQSLDQGLQFLIQYYNGEERAKGNILERFSAQQFPDLHSELNLSSLELGDSALYFCASSPRSLSNTGELFFGEGSRLTVL.

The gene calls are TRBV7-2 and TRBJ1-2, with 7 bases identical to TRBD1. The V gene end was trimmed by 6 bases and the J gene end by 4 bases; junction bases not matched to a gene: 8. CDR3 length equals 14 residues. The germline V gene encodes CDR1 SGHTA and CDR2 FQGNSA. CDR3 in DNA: TGTGCCAGCAGTCGGACGGGACAGCCCTATGGCTACACCTTC. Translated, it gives CASSRTGQPYGYTF.

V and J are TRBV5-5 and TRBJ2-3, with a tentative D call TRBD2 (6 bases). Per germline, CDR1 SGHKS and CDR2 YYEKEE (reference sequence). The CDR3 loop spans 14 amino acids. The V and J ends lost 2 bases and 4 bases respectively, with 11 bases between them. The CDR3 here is CASSFGTLSDTQYF. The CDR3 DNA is TGTGCCAGCAGCTTCGGGACTCTCTCAGATACGCAGTATTTT.

The CDR3, as DNA: TGTGCCAGCAGTTTACACTCCAAAGGTAGCCAGACCCAGTACTTC. Translation: CASSLHSKGSQTQYF. The chain uses TRBV28 and TRBJ2-5; D gene unclear. This CDR3 comprises 15 residues. Per the germline V gene, CDR1 is MDHEN and CDR2 is SYDVKM. Trimming took off 2 bases at V and 6 bases at J, with 16 bases between the two ends.

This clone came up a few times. The CDR3 DNA sequence: TGTGCCAGCAGTCCCTCCGGGGGTTCCTACAATGAGCAGTTCTTC. This gives the protein CASSPSGGSYNEQFF. The chain employs TRBV6-4 and TRBJ2-1, with D possibly TRBD2 on 6 matching bases. Trimming cost V 5 bases and J 1 base, with 12 bases left between them. Germline V lookup: CDR1 MRHNA, CDR2 SNTAGT. The CDR3 has 15 amino acids.

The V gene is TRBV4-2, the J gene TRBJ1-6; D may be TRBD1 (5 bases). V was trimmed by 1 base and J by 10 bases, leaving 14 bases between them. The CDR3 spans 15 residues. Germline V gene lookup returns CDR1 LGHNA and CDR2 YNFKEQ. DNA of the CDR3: TGTGCCAGCAGCCAAGCGATTTCAGGGAGGTCACCCCTCCACTTT. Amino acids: CASSQAISGRSPLHF.

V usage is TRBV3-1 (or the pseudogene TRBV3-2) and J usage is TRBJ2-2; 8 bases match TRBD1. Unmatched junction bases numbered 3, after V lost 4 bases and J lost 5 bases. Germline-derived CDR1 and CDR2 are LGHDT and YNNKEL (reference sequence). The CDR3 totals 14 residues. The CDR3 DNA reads TGTGCCAGCAGCCCCGGACAGGGAACCGGGGAGCTGTTTTTT. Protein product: CASSPGQGTGELFF.

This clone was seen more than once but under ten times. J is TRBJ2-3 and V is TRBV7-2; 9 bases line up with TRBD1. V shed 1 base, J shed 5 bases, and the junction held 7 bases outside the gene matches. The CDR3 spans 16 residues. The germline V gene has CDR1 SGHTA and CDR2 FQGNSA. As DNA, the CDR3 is TGTGCCAGCAGCTTAGGGCACGGGACAGGGTTAGATACGCAGTATTTT. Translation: CASSLGHGTGLDTQYF.

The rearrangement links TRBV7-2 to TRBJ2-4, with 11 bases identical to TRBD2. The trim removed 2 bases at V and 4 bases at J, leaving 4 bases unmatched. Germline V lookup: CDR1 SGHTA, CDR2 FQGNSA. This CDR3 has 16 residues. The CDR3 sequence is CASSLWSSGGKNIQYF. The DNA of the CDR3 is TGTGCCAGCAGCTTATGGTCTAGCGGGGGGAAAAACATTCAGTACTTC.

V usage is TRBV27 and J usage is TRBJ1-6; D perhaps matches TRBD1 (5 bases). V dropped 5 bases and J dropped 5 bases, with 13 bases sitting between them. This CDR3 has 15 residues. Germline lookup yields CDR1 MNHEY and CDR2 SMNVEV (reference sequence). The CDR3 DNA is TGTGCCAGCAGTGTAAGGACACTCGATAATTCACCCCTCCACTTT. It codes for CASSVRTLDNSPLHF.